This T cell receptor beta chain was profiled in a study of blood T cell repertoires in COVID-19. Repertoires were generated with immunoSEQ multiplex PCR, while TCRdb's copy carries only in-frame clones and drops some. This table holds 250,000 to 350,000 clones, 88% found once. With 2 bases removed from V and 10 bases from J, the gap between germline ends came to 21 bases. From germline, CDR1 is SGHRS and CDR2 YFSETQ. CDR3 length: 15 residues. The chain is built from TRBV5-1 and TRBJ1-1; D unclear. This clonotype was sampled from a woman aged 50 to 60 who had recovered from COVID-19. Material: PBMCs or T cells enriched from blood (not recorded which). CDR3 nucleotides: TGCGCCAGCAGCTTATTGGTAGCCGTGCAACCCTTAGCTTTCTTT. Translated, it gives CASSLLVAVQPLAFF.